What follows are 22 T cell receptor beta chains derived from one specimen sequenced in a study of blood T cell repertoires in COVID-19. TCRdb's copy holds only in-frame clones and misses some; the assay was immunoSEQ multiplex PCR. This table holds approximately 100,000 clones, more than 65% found once. Sequences were obtained from peripheral blood. The receptors come from a woman older than 75 with active or convalescent COVID-19.

The table lists this clone with a count of one. The CDR3 reads CASSPAGGGWFGYTF. CDR3 sequence (DNA): TGTGCCAGCAGCCCCGCGGGGGGCGGATGGTTTGGCTACACCTTC. The J gene is TRBJ1-2, the V gene TRBV6-5, with D perhaps matching TRBD1 (6 bases). The CDR3 consists of 15 residues. The V gene lost 6 bases and the J gene lost 7 bases, with 21 bases spanning the gap. CDR1 and CDR2 (germline): MNHEY, SVGAGI.

V and J are TRBV27 and TRBJ1-1; D ambiguous. This CDR3 spans 15 amino acids. With 3 bases removed from V and 1 base from J, the gap between germline ends came to 12 bases. Germline V gene lookup returns CDR1 MNHEY and CDR2 SMNVEV (reference sequence). The CDR3 DNA follows: TGTGCCAGCAGTTTGGAGCGCCCCAAGAACACTGAAGCTTTCTTT. This translates into CASSLERPKNTEAFF.

J is TRBJ2-1 and V is TRBV7-9; possible D gene TRBD2, 5 bases. Per germline, CDR1 SEHNR and CDR2 FQNEAQ (reference sequence). The CDR3 totals 14 residues. V lost 1 base to trimming and J lost 7 bases, with 11 bases between them. The CDR3 sequence is CASSLDRTLNEQFF. CDR3 nucleotide sequence: TGTGCCAGCAGCTTAGACCGGACTCTGAATGAGCAGTTCTTC.

V and J are TRBV29-1 and TRBJ1-2; 8 nucleotides align to TRBD1. CDR3 size: 13 residues. Germline V gene data show CDR1 as SQVTM and CDR2 as ANQGSEA. With 1 base clipped from V and 7 bases from J, the junction kept 5 bases outside the gene matches. In nucleotides, the CDR3 is TGCAGCGTTGAAGGACAGGGGATTAGTGGCTACACCTTC. It translates to CSVEGQGISGYTF. The full variable domain, with the rest looked up from reference TRBV29-1 and TRBJ1-2, is SAVISQKPSRDICQRGTSLTIQCQVDSQVTMMFWYRQQPGQSLTLIATANQGSEATYESGFVIDKFPISRPNLTFSTLTVSNMSPEDSSIYLCSVEGQGISGYTFGSGTRLTVV.

The chain has TRBV3-1 (or the pseudogene TRBV3-2) and TRBJ1-4; 8 positions match TRBD1. Germline lookup yields CDR1 LGHDT and CDR2 YNNKEL (reference sequence). This CDR3 spans 15 amino acids. J gave up 5 bases and V 2 bases, and 4 bases lay outside the gene matches. As DNA, the CDR3 is TGTGCCAGCAGCCAACGGACAGGGCAAAATGAAAAACTGTTTTTT. This encodes CASSQRTGQNEKLFF.

The V call is TRBV4-2, the J call TRBJ2-2; 7 positions agree with TRBD2. After removal of 4 bases from V and 3 bases from J, the junction contained 8 bases not matched to a gene. Germline values: CDR1 LGHNA, CDR2 YNFKEQ. This CDR3 comprises 16 residues. The CDR3 protein is CASSRPSGVDTGELFF. The CDR3 coding sequence is TGTGCCAGCAGCCGTCCCAGCGGGGTCGACACCGGGGAGCTGTTTTTT.

This chain connects TRBV21-1 to TRBJ2-1; the table's D call of TRBD1 was not tested on the DNA. TRBV21-1 is an annotated pseudogene. The CDR3 has 16 amino acids. CDR3 nucleotide sequence: TGTGCCAGCAGCATTATACGGTGGGCTATGTTAAATGAGCAGTTCTTC. This encodes CASSIIRWAMLNEQFF.

V is TRBV25-1 and J is TRBJ1-1; tentatively, D is TRBD1 (5 bases). This CDR3 has 13 amino acids. CDR1 is MGHDK, CDR2 SYGVNS, per germline. The V end lost 6 bases, the J end lost 1 base, and 9 bases lay between the germline ends. This chain's CDR3 is CASRQVGNTEAFF. The CDR3 coding sequence is TGTGCCAGCAGACAGGTTGGGAACACTGAAGCTTTCTTT.

This clone was counted between two and nine times. This chain links TRBV7-9 with TRBJ2-5; TRBD2 matches at 7 bases. V lost 0 bases to trimming and J lost 2 bases; unmatched junction nucleotides: 3. The CDR3 consists of 15 residues. Germline V gene data show CDR1 as SEHNR and CDR2 as FQNEAQ (reference sequence). The CDR3 spells CASSLARGRQETQYF. CDR3 in DNA: TGTGCCAGCAGCTTAGCGCGGGGGAGGCAAGAGACCCAGTACTTC.

The genes are TRBV10-3 and TRBJ2-7; the D gene is possibly TRBD1 (6 bases). Germline CDR1 reads ENHRY; CDR2 reads SYGVKD. CDR3 length equals 11 residues. Trimming pared 6 bases from V and 5 bases from J, leaving 8 bases between. As DNA, the CDR3 is TGTGCCATCAGCCGGGACAACGAGCAGTACTTC. As protein: CAISRDNEQYF.

The chain has TRBV9 and TRBJ2-3; 11 bases fit TRBD2. The germline gives CDR1 SGDLS, CDR2 YYNGEE. Trimming at V came to 4 bases and at J to 3 bases, leaving 10 bases not matched to a gene. This CDR3 has 17 amino acids. CDR3: CASSQLLAGVGTDTQYF. The CDR3 nucleotides are TGTGCCAGCAGCCAACTACTAGCGGGAGTGGGTACAGATACGCAGTATTTT.

The genes are TRBV9 and TRBJ2-1; D is unresolved. The V end was cut by 2 bases, the J end by 8 bases, with 11 bases between. The V gene's germline CDR1 is SGDLS and CDR2 YYNGEE. The CDR3 is 13 residues long. The CDR3 is CASSVRLVDEQFF. The CDR3 DNA reads TGTGCCAGCAGCGTTAGATTAGTGGATGAGCAGTTCTTC.

The chain employs TRBV5-1 and TRBJ2-7; a weak D match, TRBD1 (6 bases). The CDR3 runs 14 residues. Germline CDR1 and CDR2: SGHRS and YFSETQ. Trimming took off 4 bases at V and 4 bases at J, with 15 bases between the two ends. CDR3 DNA: TGCGCCAGCAGCCCTGACAGGACCGGGTACGAGCAGTACTTC. Amino acid sequence: CASSPDRTGYEQYF. The full variable domain, rest sourced from reference TRBV5-1 and TRBJ2-7, is KAGVTQTPRYLIKTRGQQVTLSCSPISGHRSVSWYQQTPGQGLQFLFEYFSETQRNKGNFPGRFSGRQFSNSRSEMNVSTLELGDSALYLCASSPDRTGYEQYFGPGTRLTVT.

The chain is built from TRBV9 and TRBJ2-3, with D possibly being TRBD2 (6 bases). Trimming shortened V by 1 base and J by 3 bases, and 12 bases separated the two germline ends. There are 15 residues in the CDR3. CDR1 SGDLS and CDR2 YYNGEE come from the germline V gene. The CDR3 is CASSVPGGTTDTQYF. CDR3 DNA: TGTGCCAGCAGCGTACCGGGCGGGACGACAGATACGCAGTATTTT.

The V and J genes are TRBV2 and TRBJ2-7; 7 nucleotides match TRBD2. In germline, CDR1 is SNHLY, CDR2 FYNNEI. This CDR3 has 16 residues. The J segment lost 3 bases and the V segment lost 4 bases, leaving 12 bases of the junction unmatched. CDR3 DNA sequence: TGTGCCAGCAGTGCTCCCACTAGCGAGGGGCGCTACGAGCAGTACTTC. This translates into CASSAPTSEGRYEQYF.

V gene TRBV3-1 (or the pseudogene TRBV3-2) combines with J gene TRBJ2-1; D is perhaps TRBD2 (6 bases). This CDR3 spans 15 amino acids. Trimming took 1 base from V and 8 from J, leaving 15 bases between them. Germline assignment: CDR1 LGHDT and CDR2 YNNKEL (reference sequence). The CDR3 coding sequence is TGTGCCAGCAGCCAAGCTGGAGGGCCATTCGATGAGCAGTTCTTC. It specifies CASSQAGGPFDEQFF.

The chain joins TRBV5-1 to TRBJ1-6; TRBD1 matches at 7 bases. The ends lost 4 bases at V and 9 bases at J; junction bases unmatched: 10. Germline V lookup: CDR1 SGHRS, CDR2 YFSETQ. This CDR3 is 15 amino acids long. CDR3 in DNA: TGCGCCAGCAGCGCGACAGGGAGAAGGGCTTCACCCCTCCACTTT. Its translation is CASSATGRRASPLHF.

The chain joins TRBV18 to TRBJ1-4; D gene ambiguous. The CDR3 spans 13 residues. CDR1 is KGHSH, CDR2 LQKENI, per germline. V lost 3 bases to trimming and J lost 6 bases, with 8 bases between them. Written as DNA, the CDR3 is TGTGCCAGCTCACCTTCCACTGATGAAAAACTGTTTTTT. This sequence encodes CASSPSTDEKLFF. Supplemented by reference TRBV18 and TRBJ1-4, the full variable domain reads NAGVMQNPRHLVRRRGQEARLRCSPMKGHSHVYWYRQLPEEGLKFMVYLQKENIIDESGMPKERFSAEFPKEGPSILRIQQVVRGDSAAYFCASSPSTDEKLFFGSGTQLSVL.

The CDR3 DNA reads TGTGCCAGCTCCCGGACAGGGCAATCACCTTCCTACGAGCAGTACTTC. Translation gives CASSRTGQSPSYEQYF. The chain recombines TRBV18 with TRBJ2-7; 8 bases fit TRBD1. The V and J ends lost 6 bases and 1 base, in that order; junction bases with no gene match: 11. The CDR3 extends over 16 amino acids. Germline V lookup: CDR1 KGHSH, CDR2 LQKENI.

V and J are TRBV19 and TRBJ1-2; the match to TRBD1 covers 7 bases. This CDR3 comprises 15 residues. CDR1 and CDR2 from the germline V gene are LNHDA and SQIVND (reference sequence). J gave up 4 bases and V 0 bases, and 5 bases lay outside the gene matches. The CDR3 is CASSIDATGSYGYTF. The CDR3 coding sequence is TGTGCCAGTAGTATAGACGCGACAGGGTCCTATGGCTACACCTTC.

This clone was seen more than once but under ten times. The V and J genes are TRBV19 and TRBJ1-4; tentatively, D is TRBD1 (6 bases). V lost 4 bases, J lost 6 bases, and 18 bases lay in between. CDR1 is LNHDA, CDR2 SQIVND, per germline (reference sequence). The CDR3 is 16 residues long. CDR3 DNA: TGTGCCAGTAGTAGGGGATTTACGACAGGAGATGAAAAACTGTTTTTT. Its protein is CASSRGFTTGDEKLFF.

The gene calls are TRBV5-5 and TRBJ1-5; TRBD1 is a possible D gene (6 bases). CDR3 length equals 15 residues. V was trimmed by 5 bases and J by 2 bases, leaving 14 bases between them. The germline V gene has CDR1 SGHKS and CDR2 YYEKEE (reference sequence). CDR3 nucleotides: TGTGCCAGCAGTAGGGCGGGGGCCGGCAATCAGCCCCAGCATTTT. This codes for CASSRAGAGNQPQHF.